A single sample is the source of the 14 T cell receptor beta chains below, sequenced in a study of T cells in Graves' hyperthyroidism and ophthalmopathy. The TCR beta CDR3 regions underwent amplification using RNA transcripts as the source. First-round RT-PCR with HTBI primers amplified the TCR CDR3 region. TCRdb re-called the multiplex PCR reads through MiXCR, storing one row per CDR3 protein. The data hold roughly 840,000 distinct CDR3 sequences, with about two fifths observed a single time. The sample comprised blood. Source of these receptors: a man aged 18-30 years with Graves' hyperthyroidism.

V gene TRBV19 combines with J gene TRBJ2-7, with 7 bases matching TRBD1. This CDR3 contains 14 residues. Germline CDR1 LNHDA, CDR2 SQIVND (reference sequence). The V segment lost 4 bases and the J segment 1 base; nucleotides outside the gene matches: 4. The CDR3: CASSKTGQSYEQYF. In DNA, the CDR3 is TGTGCCAGTAGTAAAACGGGACAGTCCTACGAGCAGTACTTC.

This clonotype was counted ten times or more. The chain joins TRBV19 to TRBJ1-1; 7 bases agree with TRBD1. V lost 6 bases and J lost 1; bases outside the gene matches: 5. The CDR3 sequence is 14 residues long. Germline V gene lookup returns CDR1 LNHDA and CDR2 SQIVND (reference sequence). The CDR3 region is CASRLEGANTEAFF. The CDR3 nucleotides are TGTGCCAGTAGGTTGGAGGGGGCGAACACTGAAGCTTTCTTT.

V gene TRBV15 combines with J gene TRBJ2-5, with 8 positions matching TRBD2. V gave up 1 base and J gave up 9 bases; unmatched junction bases: 10. The germline V gene has CDR1 LNHNV and CDR2 YYDKDF (reference sequence). CDR3 length: 15 amino acids. The CDR3 spells CATSRVPDGREPQYF. The CDR3 DNA follows: TGTGCCACCAGCAGAGTTCCGGACGGGAGGGAGCCCCAGTACTTC.

This chain joins TRBV7-2 and TRBJ1-5; 8 bases are shared with TRBD1. J gave up 0 bases and V 4 bases, and 5 bases lay outside the gene matches. Germline V gene lookup returns CDR1 SGHTA and CDR2 FQGNSA. CDR3 length equals 16 residues. The CDR3 DNA is TGTGCCAGCAGCTGGTGGACAGGGCTTAGCAATCAGCCCCAGCATTTT. Its translation: CASSWWTGLSNQPQHF.

Note on this clonotype: One end of the junction does not line up with germline, which may come from a read error. The J gene is TRBJ2-7, the V gene TRBV2, with 7 bases matching TRBD1. CDR1 SNHLY and CDR2 FYNNEI come from the germline V gene. CDR3 size: 15 residues. The CDR3 loop is CASSVQGSSTYEQCF. CDR3 nucleotide sequence: TGTGCCAGCAGTGTACAGGGGTCTTCTACCTACGAGCAGTGCTTC.

There are a few counts of this clonotype. The rearrangement links TRBV10-2 to TRBJ1-2; the D gene is possibly TRBD1 (5 bases). CDR3 length: 13 amino acids. Germline V gene sequence: CDR1 WSHSY, CDR2 SAAADI. With 2 bases removed from V and 3 bases from J, the gap between germline ends came to 7 bases. CDR3 residues: CASSEGTYYGYTF. The DNA of the CDR3 is TGCGCCAGCAGTGAGGGGACGTACTATGGCTACACCTTC.

The V gene is TRBV29-1, the J gene TRBJ1-2; D gene ambiguous. The CDR3 is 12 residues long. Germline loops: CDR1 SQVTM, CDR2 ANQGSEA. The V gene lost 0 bases and the J gene lost 5 bases, with 7 bases spanning the gap. In DNA, the CDR3 is TGCAGCGTTGAAGAACCGGGTTATGGCTACACCTTC. This encodes CSVEEPGYGYTF. The complete variable domain, with remaining parts taken from reference TRBV29-1 and TRBJ1-2, reads SAVISQKPSRDICQRGTSLTIQCQVDSQVTMMFWYRQQPGQSLTLIATANQGSEATYESGFVIDKFPISRPNLTFSTLTVSNMSPEDSSIYLCSVEEPGYGYTFGSGTRLTVV.

V usage is TRBV7-8 and J usage is TRBJ1-2, with D possibly being TRBD1 (5 bases). The CDR3 length is 15 residues. Trimming pared 5 bases from V and 4 bases from J, leaving 17 bases between. CDR1 SGHVS and CDR2 FQNEAQ come from the germline V gene. The CDR3 region is CASSLVRGQGYGYTF. As DNA, the CDR3 is TGTGCCAGCAGCCTCGTGAGAGGGCAGGGCTATGGCTACACCTTC.

This chain links TRBV12-3 or TRBV12-4 with TRBJ2-5; 14 positions match TRBD2. CDR3 length: 17 amino acids. V was pared by 3 bases and J by 4 bases, with 7 bases of the junction left unmatched. In DNA form, the CDR3 reads TGTGCCAGCAGTTTGGGGACTAGCGGGAGATATGGAGAGACCCAGTACTTC. Amino acids: CASSLGTSGRYGETQYF.

The sample holds a few counts of this clonotype. CDR3 bases: TGTGCCAGCAGGCGCATGGACTGGGGGGCCTCCGAGCAGTACTTC. It yields the protein CASRRMDWGASEQYF. The chain joins TRBV2 to TRBJ2-7, with D perhaps being TRBD1 or TRBD2 (6 bases each). The CDR3 sequence is 15 residues long. Trimming pared 6 bases from V and 6 bases from J, leaving 21 bases between. Per the germline V gene, CDR1 is SNHLY and CDR2 is FYNNEI.

This clonotype turned up a few times. The V call is TRBV12-3 or TRBV12-4, the J call TRBJ2-5; D is ambiguous. Trimming removed 4 bases at V and 7 bases at J, with 13 bases between. This CDR3 region has 13 residues. The CDR3 nucleotides are TGTGCCAGCAGTTACGATGAAGAGATGACCCAGTACTTC. Encoded protein: CASSYDEEMTQYF.

There are many counts of this clonotype. This chain joins TRBV7-9 and TRBJ2-7, with 10 bases lining up with TRBD1. The CDR3 has 14 amino acids. J was trimmed by 3 bases and V by 3 bases; bases with no gene match: 2. In germline, CDR1 is SEHNR, CDR2 FQNEAQ (reference sequence). The CDR3 sequence: CASSFRTGGYEQYF. The CDR3 DNA is TGTGCCAGCAGCTTCCGGACAGGGGGCTACGAGCAGTACTTC.

The CDR3 region is CASSVAGAWETQYF. As DNA, the CDR3 is TGTGCCAGCAGCGTGGCGGGGGCCTGGGAGACCCAGTACTTC. The rearrangement joins TRBV9 to TRBJ2-5; D perhaps matches TRBD2 (7 bases). The CDR3 has 14 amino acids. The germline V and J ends were trimmed by 2 bases and 5 bases, with 13 bases remaining between them. The germline gives CDR1 SGDLS, CDR2 YYNGEE.

This clonotype was recorded a few times. This chain joins TRBV11-2 and TRBJ2-5, with D perhaps matching TRBD1 (5 bases). V lost 8 bases, J lost 4 bases, and 17 bases lay in between. The germline gives CDR1 SGHAT, CDR2 FQNNGV. This CDR3 is 14 amino acids long. The CDR3 DNA sequence: TGTGCCAGCTCGATATGGGGCCTGAGAGAGACCCAGTACTTC. Translation gives CASSIWGLRETQYF.